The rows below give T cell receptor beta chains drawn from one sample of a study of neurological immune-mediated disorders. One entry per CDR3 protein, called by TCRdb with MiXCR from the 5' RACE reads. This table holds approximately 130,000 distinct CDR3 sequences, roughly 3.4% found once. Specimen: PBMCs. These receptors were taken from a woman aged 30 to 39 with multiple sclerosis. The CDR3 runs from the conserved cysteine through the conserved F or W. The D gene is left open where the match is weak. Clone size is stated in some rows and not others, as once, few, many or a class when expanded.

CDR3nt: TGTGCCAAGGCGACCAACCCAGAGACCCAGTACTTC
CDR3aa: CAKATNPETQYF
v_gene: TRBV6-5
j_gene: TRBJ2-5
abundance: many
d_gene: -

CDR3nt: TGCAGTGCTAGAGACGGGGGTCCCGGGGAGCTGTTTTTT
CDR3aa: CSARDGGPGELFF
v_gene: TRBV20-1
j_gene: TRBJ2-2
abundance: many
d_gene: -

CDR3nt: TGTGCCAGCAGTCAGGGGCGAGGGCAGAACACTGAAGCTTTCTTT
CDR3aa: CASSQGRGQNTEAFF
v_gene: TRBV7-8
j_gene: TRBJ1-1
abundance: many
d_gene: -

CDR3nt: TGTGCCAGCAGCCTAACTAACTATGGCTACACCTTC
CDR3aa: CASSLTNYGYTF
v_gene: TRBV7-9
j_gene: TRBJ1-2
abundance: many
d_gene: -

CDR3nt: TGTGCCAGCAGCGCGTCTGGGAGGGAGACTGAAGCTTTCTTT
CDR3aa: CASSASGRETEAFF
v_gene: TRBV25-1
j_gene: TRBJ1-1
abundance: many
d_gene: -

CDR3nt: TGCAGCGCGCATTCCGGGACAGGGGTCGGGGAGCTGTTTTTT
CDR3aa: CSAHSGTGVGELFF
v_gene: TRBV29-1
j_gene: TRBJ2-2
abundance: many
d_gene: TRBD1

CDR3nt: TGCAGTGCTAGAGTGGGGGGGGACTATAATTCACCCCTCCACTTT
CDR3aa: CSARVGGDYNSPLHF
v_gene: TRBV20-1
j_gene: TRBJ1-6
abundance: many
d_gene: -

CDR3nt: TGTGCCAGCAGTACAGGGACAGTCCAAGAGACCCAGTACTTC
CDR3aa: CASSTGTVQETQYF
v_gene: TRBV7-8
j_gene: TRBJ2-5
abundance: many
d_gene: TRBD1

CDR3nt: TGCGCCAGCAGCCCAGCGGGAGGGGGACCCGCTTTCTTC
CDR3aa: CASSPAGGGPAFF
v_gene: TRBV4-3
j_gene: TRBJ2-1
abundance: -
d_gene: TRBD2

CDR3nt: TGCAGCGTGGGGACGGATACTTATGGCTACACCTTC
CDR3aa: CSVGTDTYGYTF
v_gene: TRBV29-1
j_gene: TRBJ1-2
abundance: many
d_gene: -

CDR3nt: TGTGCCAGCAGTTACTTGGGGCCTGGGGCCAACGTCCTGACTTTC
CDR3aa: CASSYLGPGANVLTF
v_gene: TRBV6-6
j_gene: TRBJ2-6
abundance: many
d_gene: -

CDR3nt: TGCGCCAGCAGCTTGGGAAATCTAGCGGCAGCTGCCTACAATGAGCAGTTCTTC
CDR3aa: CASSLGNLAAAAYNEQFF
v_gene: TRBV5-1
j_gene: TRBJ2-1
abundance: -
d_gene: TRBD2

CDR3nt: TGTGCCAGCAGCTTAGACGGTTGGAGACTAGCGGGATCGAGCTCCTACAATGAGCAGTTCTTC
CDR3aa: CASSLDGWRLAGSSSYNEQFF
v_gene: TRBV7-2
j_gene: TRBJ2-1
abundance: many
d_gene: TRBD2

CDR3nt: TGTGCCAGCAGCCGGTGGGGGGCGTACGAGCAGTACTTC
CDR3aa: CASSRWGAYEQYF
v_gene: TRBV14
j_gene: TRBJ2-7
abundance: many
d_gene: -

CDR3nt: TGTGCCAGCAGTTTGATGCAGGCGGGGGGCTACACCTTC
CDR3aa: CASSLMQAGGYTF
v_gene: TRBV12-3/TRBV12-4
j_gene: TRBJ1-2
abundance: many
d_gene: -

CDR3nt: TGTGCCAGCCGTTTGGGGATCGGGAATGAAAAACTGTTTTTT
CDR3aa: CASRLGIGNEKLFF
v_gene: TRBV6-5
j_gene: TRBJ1-4
abundance: many
d_gene: -

CDR3nt: TGCAGTGCTAGAATTAATGAGCAGTTCTTC
CDR3aa: CSARINEQFF
v_gene: TRBV20-1
j_gene: TRBJ2-1
abundance: many
d_gene: -

CDR3nt: TGCAGTGCCATCAGAGGGACAGGGGGTAATCAGCCCCAGCATTTT
CDR3aa: CSAIRGTGGNQPQHF
v_gene: TRBV20-1
j_gene: TRBJ1-5
abundance: many
d_gene: TRBD1

CDR3nt: TGTGCCAGCAGCTTATCAGTTACAGATACGCAGTATTTT
CDR3aa: CASSLSVTDTQYF
v_gene: TRBV7-7
j_gene: TRBJ2-3
abundance: many
d_gene: -

CDR3nt: TGCAGTGCTAGACCCCGGACCGGAAGGAGAGAGACCCAGTACTTC
CDR3aa: CSARPRTGRRETQYF
v_gene: TRBV20-1
j_gene: TRBJ2-5
abundance: many
d_gene: -

CDR3nt: TGTGCCAGCAGTTTAAGGTCCCACAGCATGAACACTGAAGCTTTCTTT
CDR3aa: CASSLRSHSMNTEAFF
v_gene: TRBV12-3/TRBV12-4
j_gene: TRBJ1-1
abundance: many
d_gene: -

CDR3nt: TGTGCCAGCATTCCCCGGGACCGCGGGGAGCTGTTTTTT
CDR3aa: CASIPRDRGELFF
v_gene: TRBV6-1
j_gene: TRBJ2-2
abundance: many
d_gene: -

CDR3nt: TGTGCCAGCACCATGAACACTGAAGCTTTCTTT
CDR3aa: CASTMNTEAFF
v_gene: TRBV6-2/TRBV6-3
j_gene: TRBJ1-1
abundance: many
d_gene: -

CDR3nt: TGTGCCAGCAGTTCCTACGAAGCGGGGGGATGGATAGCTTTCTTT
CDR3aa: CASSSYEAGGWIAFF
v_gene: TRBV12-3/TRBV12-4
j_gene: TRBJ1-1
abundance: -
d_gene: -

CDR3nt: TGCAGTGCTAGAGATAAGGGGAACAATCAGCCCCAGCATTTT
CDR3aa: CSARDKGNNQPQHF
v_gene: TRBV20-1
j_gene: TRBJ1-5
abundance: many
d_gene: -

CDR3nt: TGCGCCAGCAGCCTTCGGACAGGGGGCGGCGATACGCAGTATTTT
CDR3aa: CASSLRTGGGDTQYF
v_gene: TRBV5-1
j_gene: TRBJ2-3
abundance: many
d_gene: TRBD1

CDR3nt: TGTGCCAGCAGCTTAATGATAGGGAATCAGCCCCAGCATTTT
CDR3aa: CASSLMIGNQPQHF
v_gene: TRBV7-2
j_gene: TRBJ1-5
abundance: many
d_gene: -

CDR3nt: TGCGCCAGTCAACAGGGGGCTACGAACACTGAAGCTTTCTTT
CDR3aa: CASQQGATNTEAFF
v_gene: TRBV5-1
j_gene: TRBJ1-1
abundance: few
d_gene: TRBD1

CDR3nt: TGCGCCAGCAGGTTACGGGGAGAGCAGTTCTTC
CDR3aa: CASRLRGEQFF
v_gene: TRBV4-1
j_gene: TRBJ2-1
abundance: many
d_gene: -

CDR3nt: TGTGCCAGCAGTCGAGACCCCAAGGGGGAAAAACTGTTTTTT
CDR3aa: CASSRDPKGEKLFF
v_gene: TRBV2
j_gene: TRBJ1-4
abundance: -
d_gene: -

CDR3nt: TGTGCCAGCAGCTTGAAGACGGATTTAAGAGCTTTCTTT
CDR3aa: CASSLKTDLRAFF
v_gene: TRBV7-9
j_gene: TRBJ1-1
abundance: many
d_gene: -

CDR3nt: TGTGCCAGCAGCTTAAGCGCACTGAACACTGAAGCTTTCTTT
CDR3aa: CASSLSALNTEAFF
v_gene: TRBV7-2
j_gene: TRBJ1-1
abundance: many
d_gene: -

CDR3nt: TGTGCCAGCAGCCAAGATCACACCAGGCAGTACTTC
CDR3aa: CASSQDHTRQYF
v_gene: TRBV4-2
j_gene: TRBJ2-7
abundance: many
d_gene: -

CDR3nt: TGTGACAGCAGCATCGCCGATTACGAGCAGTACTTC
CDR3aa: CDSSIADYEQYF
v_gene: TRBV7-6
j_gene: TRBJ2-7
abundance: -
d_gene: -

CDR3nt: TGCGCCAGCAGCCAAGAGGACTGGGCCAAAAACATTCAGTACTTC
CDR3aa: CASSQEDWAKNIQYF
v_gene: TRBV4-3
j_gene: TRBJ2-4
abundance: -
d_gene: -

CDR3nt: TGCGCCAGCAGCTTGTTAGGGGGGGATGAGCAGTTCTTC
CDR3aa: CASSLLGGDEQFF
v_gene: TRBV5-1
j_gene: TRBJ2-1
abundance: many
d_gene: -

CDR3nt: TGCAGTGCTAGTTACCTAGGAACAGATACGCAGTATTTT
CDR3aa: CSASYLGTDTQYF
v_gene: TRBV20-1
j_gene: TRBJ2-3
abundance: many
d_gene: -

CDR3nt: TGCGCCAGCAGCTTTGGGCCTGATAGGAATGAGCAGTTCTTC
CDR3aa: CASSFGPDRNEQFF
v_gene: TRBV5-1
j_gene: TRBJ2-1
abundance: many
d_gene: -

CDR3nt: TGCAGTGCGTACGGTTCTGGGGCCCTTACTAATCAGCCCCAGCATTTT
CDR3aa: CSAYGSGALTNQPQHF
v_gene: TRBV20-1
j_gene: TRBJ1-5
abundance: many
d_gene: -

CDR3nt: TGCGCCAGCAGCCCGGACGTTGCCAACGTCCTGACTTTC
CDR3aa: CASSPDVANVLTF
v_gene: TRBV5-1
j_gene: TRBJ2-6
abundance: many
d_gene: -

CDR3nt: TGTGCCAGCAGCCCGTCCTTTGACGAGCAGTACTTC
CDR3aa: CASSPSFDEQYF
v_gene: TRBV5-5
j_gene: TRBJ2-7
abundance: many
d_gene: -

CDR3nt: TGCGCCAGCAGCGTTCTAGTGGGAGATACGCAGTATTTT
CDR3aa: CASSVLVGDTQYF
v_gene: TRBV5-1
j_gene: TRBJ2-3
abundance: -
d_gene: -

CDR3nt: TGTGCCAGCAGCTTAGCAGAGACCCAGTACTTC
CDR3aa: CASSLAETQYF
v_gene: TRBV7-2
j_gene: TRBJ2-5
abundance: many
d_gene: -

CDR3nt: TGTGCCAGCAGCTCAGGTTCCGGGCCAACCTACGAGCAGTACTTC
CDR3aa: CASSSGSGPTYEQYF
v_gene: TRBV11-2
j_gene: TRBJ2-7
abundance: -
d_gene: -

CDR3nt: TGCGCCAGCAGCTTGGGTGCAGGCGTGAACACTGAAGCTTTCTTT
CDR3aa: CASSLGAGVNTEAFF
v_gene: TRBV5-1
j_gene: TRBJ1-1
abundance: many
d_gene: -

CDR3nt: TGTGCCAGCAGCTTAGATTACGGGAGTAACACTGAAGCTTTCTTT
CDR3aa: CASSLDYGSNTEAFF
v_gene: TRBV7-9
j_gene: TRBJ1-1
abundance: many
d_gene: -

CDR3nt: TGCAGTGTTTACGCCAGCGGGGGAGGGGCATACGAGCAGTACTTC
CDR3aa: CSVYASGGGAYEQYF
v_gene: TRBV20-1
j_gene: TRBJ2-7
abundance: many
d_gene: TRBD2

CDR3nt: TGCAGTGCCACTAGGATGGCGGCCTACGAGCAGTACTTC
CDR3aa: CSATRMAAYEQYF
v_gene: TRBV20-1
j_gene: TRBJ2-7
abundance: many
d_gene: -

CDR3nt: TGTGCCACCAGCACCCAAACTAGCGGACCAACCGGGGAGCTGTTTTTT
CDR3aa: CATSTQTSGPTGELFF
v_gene: TRBV15
j_gene: TRBJ2-2
abundance: many
d_gene: TRBD2

CDR3nt: TGCAGTGCTAGAGATCTCATGGCCGGTGGCTACACCTTC
CDR3aa: CSARDLMAGGYTF
v_gene: TRBV20-1
j_gene: TRBJ1-2
abundance: many
d_gene: -

CDR3nt: TGTGCCAGCAGCCATGGGGACATCCCCAATCAGCCCCAGCATTTT
CDR3aa: CASSHGDIPNQPQHF
v_gene: TRBV14
j_gene: TRBJ1-5
abundance: many
d_gene: -

CDR3nt: TGCAGTGCTAGGTCGGGGACAGGTTATGTATTCACAGATACGCAGTATTTT
CDR3aa: CSARSGTGYVFTDTQYF
v_gene: TRBV20-1
j_gene: TRBJ2-3
abundance: many
d_gene: TRBD1